Shown below are 26 T cell receptor beta chains from a single sample sequenced in a study of cytomegalovirus exposure and HLA in healthy donors. The PCR used 60 Vbeta and 13 Jbeta primers. TCRdb's table, derived via immunoSEQ multiplex PCR, lists solely in-frame clones and lacks some. The sample consists of under 200,000 clones, around 80% of them appearing once. Sequencing input: PBMCs. These receptors all come from a man between 35 and 55 years old in good health and CMV-seropositive.

The chain recombines TRBV11-2 with TRBJ2-7, with 7 bases that match TRBD1. J lost 3 bases, V lost 0 bases, and 5 bases had no gene match. Germline V CDR1 and CDR2: SGHAT, FQNNGV. The CDR3 length is 15 residues. Here the CDR3 reads CASSLETDRVYEQYF. DNA for the CDR3: TGTGCCAGCAGCTTAGAGACTGACAGGGTCTACGAGCAGTACTTC.

This chain joins TRBV5-1 and TRBJ1-6; D ambiguous. V lost 7 bases and J lost 0, with 20 bases in between. The CDR3 consists of 18 residues. CDR1 and CDR2 (germline): SGHRS, YFSETQ. Here the CDR3 reads CASSGSTGRSSYNSPLHF. CDR3 in DNA: TGCGCCAGCTCGGGGTCTACCGGGCGAAGCTCCTATAATTCACCCCTCCACTTT.

V gene TRBV2 combines with J gene TRBJ2-3; TRBD2 matches 9 bases. There are 18 residues in the CDR3. Germline values: CDR1 SNHLY, CDR2 FYNNEI. J gave up 0 bases and V 1 base, and 8 bases lay outside the gene matches. The chain's CDR3 is CASSEVLAGEASTDTQYF. The CDR3 DNA reads as TGTGCCAGCAGTGAAGTATTAGCGGGGGAGGCGAGCACAGATACGCAGTATTTT.

This clone was found a few times. The chain uses TRBV7-9 and TRBJ1-2; possible D gene TRBD1, 5 bases. V dropped 3 bases and J dropped 12 bases, with 14 bases sitting between them. CDR3 length: 12 amino acids. Germline CDR1 is SEHNR and CDR2 is FQNEAQ (reference sequence). The CDR3 DNA reads as TGTGCCAGCAGCTTGGCATGGGCAGGGCACACCTTC. Protein: CASSLAWAGHTF.

The rearrangement joins TRBV7-2 to TRBJ1-1; TRBD1 might be the D (6 bases). The CDR3 runs to 14 residues. The V gene lost 1 base and the J gene lost 1 base, with 7 bases spanning the gap. Germline CDR1 and CDR2: SGHTA and FQGNSA. The CDR3 here is CASSLGQENTEAFF. Written as DNA, the CDR3 is TGTGCCAGCAGCTTAGGACAGGAGAACACTGAAGCTTTCTTT.

This chain joins TRBV9 and TRBJ2-4; 10 bases are a match to TRBD1. Per germline, CDR1 SGDLS and CDR2 YYNGEE. The junction had 2 bases not matched to a gene; V was cut back by 4 bases and J by 4 bases. The CDR3 covers 14 residues. Here the CDR3 reads CASSSGQGKNIQYF. The CDR3 region has the DNA TGTGCCAGCAGCTCGGGACAGGGGAAAAACATTCAGTACTTC.

V gene TRBV10-3 combines with J gene TRBJ1-1; 9 bases fit TRBD1. The germline CDR1 and CDR2 sequences are ENHRY and SYGVKD. The CDR3 is 15 residues long. V shed 5 bases, J shed 1 base, and the junction held 5 bases outside the gene matches. The chain's CDR3 is CAISRDREGNTEAFF. Here the CDR3 DNA reads TGTGCCATCAGTCGGGACAGGGAAGGGAACACTGAAGCTTTCTTT.

J is TRBJ1-3 and V is TRBV10-3; 8 bases are a match to TRBD1. This CDR3 contains 17 residues. Germline V gives CDR1 ENHRY, CDR2 SYGVKD. J gave up 0 bases and V 4 bases, and 8 bases lay outside the gene matches. CDR3 bases: TGTGCCATCAGTGCGTCGGGACAGGTGAACTCTGGAAACACCATATATTTT. Its protein product is CAISASGQVNSGNTIYF.

V is TRBV6-5 and J is TRBJ2-1; 8 positions agree with TRBD1. Germline values: CDR1 MNHEY, CDR2 SVGAGI. This CDR3 contains 15 residues. The V and J ends lost 6 bases and 0 bases, in that order; junction bases with no gene match: 4. In nucleotides, the CDR3 is TGTGCCAGCAGGGGGACAGGCAGCTCCTACAATGAGCAGTTCTTC. This encodes CASRGTGSSYNEQFF.

This rearrangement joins TRBV5-3 to TRBJ2-1; 14 nucleotides match TRBD2. TRBV5-3 counts as an open reading frame of uncertain function. Unmatched junction bases numbered 18, after V lost 1 base and J lost 3 bases. The CDR3 has 22 amino acids. The CDR3 bases are TGTGCCAGAAGCTTGCCATTCACGCAGACTAGCGGGGGGGCAGGACGCTACAATGAGCAGTTCTTC. Protein product: CARSLPFTQTSGGAGRYNEQFF.

The V call is TRBV7-3, the J call TRBJ2-1; tentatively, D is TRBD2 (5 bases). V was pared by 2 bases and J by 3 bases, with 11 bases between. CDR1 and CDR2 from the germline V gene are SGHTA and FQGTGA. The CDR3 runs to 15 residues. CDR3: CASSLALGNYNEQFF. Here the CDR3 DNA reads TGTGCCAGCAGCTTAGCACTAGGAAACTACAATGAGCAGTTCTTC.

The rearrangement links TRBV15 to TRBJ1-6; D gene ambiguous. Trimming cost V 0 bases and J 7 bases, with 10 bases left between them. This CDR3 is 15 amino acids long. The V gene's germline CDR1 is LNHNV and CDR2 YYDKDF (reference sequence). CDR3 in DNA: TGTGCCACCAGCAGAGAAGGAGGGAGGAATTCACCCCTCCACTTT. The encoded protein is CATSREGGRNSPLHF.

The CDR3 protein is CSVDPTGSKYEQYF. In DNA form, the CDR3 reads TGCAGCGTTGACCCTACAGGGTCTAAGTACGAGCAGTACTTC. The gene calls are TRBV29-1 and TRBJ2-7; a weak D match, TRBD1 (6 bases). Germline V CDR1 and CDR2: SQVTM, ANQGSEA. Trimming stripped 3 bases from V and 4 bases from J, with 16 bases between. The CDR3 has 14 residues.

This chain links TRBV6-5 with TRBJ2-7; 9 bases fit TRBD1. The CDR3 consists of 15 residues. CDR1 and CDR2 from the germline V gene are MNHEY and SVGAGI. V lost 6 bases and J lost 1; bases outside the gene matches: 7. The CDR3 sequence is CASRYGTGLSYEQYF. CDR3 DNA: TGTGCCAGCAGATACGGGACAGGGTTGTCCTACGAGCAGTACTTC.

The rearrangement joins TRBV27 to TRBJ2-5, with TRBD2 as a possible D gene (5 bases). The CDR3 extends over 17 amino acids. V was pared by 2 bases and J by 4 bases, with 20 bases between. CDR1 and CDR2 from the germline V gene are MNHEY and SMNVEV (reference sequence). The chain's CDR3 is CASSLPVLSGWRETQYF. The CDR3 DNA follows: TGTGCCAGCAGTTTACCGGTTCTGAGCGGCTGGAGAGAGACCCAGTACTTC.

This clone showed up just once. The chain couples TRBV18 to TRBJ2-3; TRBD1 agrees at 11 bases. This CDR3 is built from 16 residues. Germline V gives CDR1 KGHSH, CDR2 LQKENI. The trim removed 1 base at V and 5 bases at J, leaving 5 bases unmatched. The CDR3 bases are TGTGCCAGCTCACCACTCCCGGACAGGGGGCAAGATACGCAGTATTTT. Its translation: CASSPLPDRGQDTQYF. Using reference TRBV18 and TRBJ2-3 for the parts outside the CDR3, the full variable domain is NAGVMQNPRHLVRRRGQEARLRCSPMKGHSHVYWYRQLPEEGLKFMVYLQKENIIDESGMPKERFSAEFPKEGPSILRIQQVVRGDSAAYFCASSPLPDRGQDTQYFGPGTRLTVL.

J is TRBJ1-3 and V is TRBV7-9, with 9 bases fitting TRBD1. Germline CDR1 SEHNR, CDR2 FQNEAQ (reference sequence). This CDR3 comprises 16 residues. J was trimmed by 4 bases and V by 0 bases; bases with no gene match: 4. CDR3 sequence reads: CASSLAGTGQGNTIYF. The CDR3 DNA follows: TGTGCCAGCAGCTTAGCTGGGACAGGGCAAGGAAACACCATATATTTT.

V is TRBV18 and J is TRBJ2-1; D possibly corresponds to TRBD2 (6 bases). Germline V gene lookup returns CDR1 KGHSH and CDR2 LQKENI. This CDR3 region has 14 residues. Between the trimmed V and J ends, which lost 10 bases and 3 bases, there was a span of 16 bases. The CDR3 nucleotides read TGTGCCACTCAATCCCGCGGGGACTACAATGAGCAGTTCTTC. Protein: CATQSRGDYNEQFF.

CDR3 loop: CASRDGGGYTF. The CDR3 nucleotides are TGTGCCAGCAGGGACGGGGGGGGCTACACCTTC. The chain recombines TRBV9 with TRBJ1-2; D perhaps matches TRBD1 (5 bases). The CDR3 extends over 11 amino acids. Germline V lookup: CDR1 SGDLS, CDR2 YYNGEE. With 5 bases removed from V and 8 bases from J, the gap between germline ends came to 10 bases.

The chain joins TRBV10-3 to TRBJ1-2; no clear D gene. V lost 4 bases to trimming and J lost 2 bases, with 11 bases between them. This CDR3 is 14 amino acids long. The V gene's germline CDR1 is ENHRY and CDR2 SYGVKD. The CDR3 nucleotides are TGTGCCATCAGTGTCCTACAGATAAACTATGGCTACACCTTC. The encoded protein is CAISVLQINYGYTF.

V gene TRBV28 combines with J gene TRBJ1-6, with 10 bases identical to TRBD1. This CDR3 is 18 amino acids long. From germline, CDR1 is MDHEN and CDR2 SYDVKM. With 1 base clipped from V and 6 bases from J, the junction kept 9 bases outside the gene matches. In DNA form, the CDR3 reads TGTGCCAGCAGTTTATTGATTGACAGGGGGCAATTTAATTCACCCCTCCACTTT. This gives the protein CASSLLIDRGQFNSPLHF.

This chain links TRBV7-8 with TRBJ2-5; TRBD1 agrees at 9 bases. The CDR3 has 16 residues. Germline V lookup: CDR1 SGHVS, CDR2 FQNEAQ. J lost 4 bases, V lost 1 base, and 7 bases had no gene match. CDR3 region: CASSLVRQGGRETQYF. The CDR3 DNA sequence: TGTGCCAGCAGCTTAGTCCGACAGGGGGGGAGAGAGACCCAGTACTTC.

The chain recombines TRBV7-9 with TRBJ1-4, with D hard to call. This CDR3 comprises 14 residues. V was cut by 5 bases and J by 3 bases, with 10 bases left in between. Germline V gene data show CDR1 as SEHNR and CDR2 as FQNEAQ (reference sequence). The CDR3 protein is CASSLGRANEKLFF. The CDR3 DNA sequence: TGTGCCAGCAGCCTAGGTCGGGCTAATGAAAAACTGTTTTTT.

The chain combines TRBV5-1 with TRBJ2-7; 7 bases fit TRBD1. Germline values: CDR1 SGHRS, CDR2 YFSETQ. CDR3 size: 17 residues. V was clipped by 4 bases and J by 2 bases; unmatched bases: 15. Here the CDR3 DNA reads TGCGCCAGCAGCACAGACTTCGGACAGGCCCAGGCCTACGAGCAGTACTTC. As protein: CASSTDFGQAQAYEQYF. Complete variable domain (other parts from reference TRBV5-1 and TRBJ2-7): KAGVTQTPRYLIKTRGQQVTLSCSPISGHRSVSWYQQTPGQGLQFLFEYFSETQRNKGNFPGRFSGRQFSNSRSEMNVSTLELGDSALYLCASSTDFGQAQAYEQYFGPGTRLTVT.

This clone was seen once. This chain links TRBV2 with TRBJ1-5, with D unclear. The CDR3 totals 15 residues. Trimming cost V 2 bases and J 11 bases, with 19 bases left between them. Germline values: CDR1 SNHLY, CDR2 FYNNEI. CDR3 protein: CASSESGGSLQAQHF. CDR3 coding DNA: TGTGCCAGCAGTGAATCAGGTGGGTCCCTGCAAGCCCAGCATTTT. Full variable domain (rest looked up from reference TRBV2 and TRBJ1-5): EPEVTQTPSHQVTQMGQEVILRCVPISNHLYFYWYRQILGQKVEFLVSFYNNEISEKSEIFDDQFSVERPDGSNFTLKIRSTKLEDSAMYFCASSESGGSLQAQHFGDGTRLSIL.

The chain couples TRBV15 to TRBJ2-5, with 9 bases matching TRBD2. Trimming took 1 base from V and 5 from J; bases not matched to a gene: 8. The CDR3 totals 16 residues. Germline loops: CDR1 LNHNV, CDR2 YYDKDF (reference sequence). DNA for the CDR3: TGTGCCACCAGCAGAGCGGGCGGGGGGGCGTTGGAGACCCAGTACTTC. Residues: CATSRAGGGALETQYF.